These T cell receptor beta chains were read from a single sample in a study of OX40 agonist ivuxolimab in advanced cancers. Generated by immunoSEQ multiplex PCR, the TCRdb table keeps only in-frame clones and is missing some. The top ten clones hold 0.4% to 0.6% of a sample with about 110,000 clones, 90% of them seen once. Sequenced here: CD4+ or CD8+ T cells sorted from blood, sampled in a trial of the OX40 agonist ivuxolimab. The receptors stem from an adult with an advanced solid tumor such as melanoma, head and neck, liver or kidney cancer. CDR3s include the opening cysteine and the closing phenylalanine or tryptophan. A D gene is named only where the DNA matches it firmly. Size values are once, few and many counts, or a class for expanded clones, and some rows have none.

abundance | j_gene | d_gene | v_gene | CDR3nt | CDR3aa
. | TRBJ2-3 | . | TRBV18 | TGTGCCAGCTCACCTGGGAGTGGGGCGGCGGAAGATACGCAGTATTTT | CASSPGSGAAEDTQYF
. | TRBJ1-2 | . | TRBV7-9 | TGTGCCAGCAGCTTGACGGAACTCGGGGGCTACACCTTC | CASSLTELGGYTF
. | TRBJ2-1 | . | TRBV11-2 | TGTGCCAGCAGCCCCCGTAGGGGCAATGAGCAGTTCTTC | CASSPRRGNEQFF
. | TRBJ1-1 | . | TRBV28 | TGTGCCAGCAGTTCTCCGGAGGAGGGCCCGCTGGGCGCTGAAGCTTTCTTT | CASSSPEEGPLGAEAFF
. | TRBJ1-2 | . | TRBV28 | TGTGCCAGCAGTTCTAATACGCCCGACAACTATGGCTACACCTTC | CASSSNTPDNYGYTF
. | TRBJ2-2 | . | TRBV21-1 | TGTGCCAGCAGCAAAGTAGGCAGTAACACCGGGGAGCTGTTTTTT | CASSKVGSNTGELFF
. | TRBJ1-2 | . | TRBV7-2 | TGTGCCAGCAGCTCGCAAGCCGAGGGTTATGGCTACACCTTC | CASSSQAEGYGYTF
. | TRBJ2-2 | . | TRBV18 | TGTGCCAGCTCACCACAGGGTACGAACACCGGGGAGCTGTTTTTT | CASSPQGTNTGELFF
once | TRBJ2-1 | TRBD1 | TRBV5-1 | TGCGCCAGCAGCTTGAGCCAGGGGGCATACAATGAGCAGTTCTTC | CASSLSQGAYNEQFF
. | TRBJ1-2 | . | TRBV7-2 | TGTGCCAGCAGCTTATTCGACAGAAACTATGGCTACACCTTC | CASSLFDRNYGYTF
. | TRBJ1-6 | . | TRBV5-5 | TGTGCCAGCAGCCGGAGGGAGAATACTTTAGATTCACCCCTCCACTTT | CASSRRENTLDSPLHF
. | TRBJ1-6 | TRBD1 | TRBV6-1 | TGTGCCAGCACTTACGGACAGGCGGTTTCACCCCTCCACTTT | CASTYGQAVSPLHF
. | TRBJ1-5 | . | TRBV5-5 | TGTGCCAGCAGCTTGGTGGCATGGGGTGAGGGCAATCAGCCCCAGCATTTT | CASSLVAWGEGNQPQHF
. | TRBJ1-1 | . | TRBV4-3 | TGCGCCAGCAGCCAAGGAAGGAAGAGCGACCTAGCTTTCTTT | CASSQGRKSDLAFF
. | TRBJ2-1 | TRBD2 | TRBV7-9 | TGTGCCAGCAGTCGAGCGGGGGCCTCCTACAATGAGCAGTTCTTC | CASSRAGASYNEQFF
. | TRBJ2-2 | . | TRBV7-7 | TGTGCCAGCAGCATTTCCGGACAGACCGGGGAGCTGTTTTTT | CASSISGQTGELFF
. | TRBJ1-4 | . | TRBV4-3 | TGCGCCAGCAGCCAAGATCGGCAGGGGAATGAAAAACTGTTTTTT | CASSQDRQGNEKLFF
. | TRBJ2-1 | TRBD2 | TRBV10-2 | TGCGCCAGCTCACTAGCGGGGACCTACAATGAGCAGTTCTTC | CASSLAGTYNEQFF
. | TRBJ2-3 | . | TRBV5-6 | TGTGCCAGCAGCCCTAGTGGGTGGGATACGCAGTATTTT | CASSPSGWDTQYF
. | TRBJ1-4 | TRBD1 | TRBV6-1 | TGTGCCAGCAGGGGGACAGGGGCTAACGAAAAACTGTTTTTT | CASRGTGANEKLFF
. | TRBJ1-5 | . | TRBV19 | TGTGCCAGTACTGCGGGGCGGGCGAGCAATCAGCCCCAGCATTTT | CASTAGRASNQPQHF
few | TRBJ2-1 | . | TRBV7-9 | TGTGCCAGCAGCTTAGAGGGAGGTGATGAGCAGTTCTTC | CASSLEGGDEQFF
. | TRBJ1-1 | . | TRBV6-6 | TGTGCCAGCAGTTACGGGCAGGGGCCCAACACTGAAGCTTTCTTT | CASSYGQGPNTEAFF
. | TRBJ2-3 | TRBD1 | TRBV7-2 | TGTGCCAGCAGCTTAGCAAGGGGACAGGCCACAGATACGCAGTATTTT | CASSLARGQATDTQYF
once | TRBJ2-3 | . | TRBV25-1 | TGTGCCAGCAGTGAAGGGAAAGGGGTGGTAAGCACAGATACGCAGTATTTT | CASSEGKGVVSTDTQYF
. | TRBJ1-4 | . | TRBV10-3 | TGTGCCATCAGTGGGGGTCCCGAAAAACTGTTTTTT | CAISGGPEKLFF